These 26 T cell receptor beta chains were sequenced from one sample in a study of vaccination and CD4 T cells after COVID-19. The assay that was used to sequence DNA from cultured CD4+ T cells was the Oncomine TCR Beta short-read assay. TCRdb redid the calling of the PCR reads with MiXCR, one entry per CDR3 protein. The data show more than 15,000 distinct CDR3 sequences, with around 40% seen just once and about 27% held by the top ten. These receptors lack a known antigen. As for treatment: approximately nine-day PBMC culture with coronavirus spike peptide pools or control peptides (ViraFEST assay). The sample here was CD4+ T cells from blood, cultured in vitro, taken before SARS-CoV-2 vaccination. The receptors here all came from a human donor who received a COVID-19 vaccine.

The rearrangement uses TRBV9 and TRBJ2-2; TRBD2 might be the D (7 bases). The CDR3 sequence is 15 residues long. Trimming took 0 bases from V and 9 from J, leaving 15 bases between them. The germline V gene encodes CDR1 SGDLS and CDR2 YYNGEE. CDR3 bases: TGTGCCAGCAGCGTAGAGGGGGGGCCATCCCGGGAGCTGTTTTTT. It is translated as CASSVEGGPSRELFF.

This chain joins TRBV20-1 and TRBJ2-5; 9 nucleotides line up with TRBD2. Germline trimming cut 0 bases from V and 0 bases from J; bases unmatched to any gene: 8. Germline lookup yields CDR1 DFQATT and CDR2 SNEGSKA (reference sequence). There are 17 residues in the CDR3. For the CDR3, the DNA is TGCAGTGCTAGAGATCTCGGAGCGGGGGGTTACCAAGAGACCCAGTACTTC. Residues: CSARDLGAGGYQETQYF.

This clonotype was counted a few times. This chain joins TRBV30 and TRBJ1-1; the D gene is possibly TRBD1 (5 bases). The germline V gene has CDR1 GTSNPN and CDR2 SVGIG (reference sequence). V was shortened by 2 bases and J by 1 base, with 8 bases between the two germline ends. This CDR3 region has 13 residues. Here the CDR3 reads CAWSRDENTEAFF. The CDR3 DNA is TGTGCCTGGAGTCGGGACGAGAACACTGAAGCTTTCTTT.

The chain recombines TRBV10-3 with TRBJ1-1; 7 positions match TRBD1. Losses at the gene ends were 4 bases for V and 4 bases for J; bases not matched to a gene: 6. Germline V gives CDR1 ENHRY, CDR2 SYGVKD. The CDR3 has 14 amino acids. The CDR3 protein is CAISADRQGTEAFF. The CDR3 DNA sequence: TGTGCCATCAGTGCGGATCGACAGGGCACTGAAGCTTTCTTT.

This chain links TRBV6-1 with TRBJ1-5; possible D gene TRBD1, 5 bases. This CDR3 spans 13 amino acids. Trimming removed 5 bases from V and 6 bases from J, with 11 bases in between. Germline V lookup: CDR1 MNHNS, CDR2 SASEGT. The CDR3 loop reads CASSLTGPQPQHF. In DNA form, the CDR3 reads TGTGCCAGCAGTCTTACAGGACCTCAGCCCCAGCATTTT.

This clonotype came up a few times. The chain links TRBV6-5 to TRBJ1-2; weak D call: TRBD1 (6 bases). The CDR3 consists of 14 residues. Germline CDR1 is MNHEY and CDR2 is SVGAGI. The V end lost 4 bases, the J end lost 9 bases, and 18 bases lay between the germline ends. The DNA for the CDR3 is TGTGCCAGCAGTTGGGGGGGGGCTTTCGGTAGCTACACCTTC. Protein product: CASSWGGAFGSYTF.

The table lists this clonotype with a few counts. The chain combines TRBV7-9 with TRBJ1-2, with no clear D. With 1 base removed from V and 5 bases from J, the gap between germline ends came to 14 bases. This CDR3 is built from 15 residues. Germline assignment: CDR1 SEHNR and CDR2 FQNEAQ (reference sequence). The CDR3 sequence is CASSLDGRNHYGYTF. CDR3 bases: TGTGCCAGCAGCTTAGATGGGCGGAATCATTATGGCTACACCTTC. The whole variable domain, remainder taken from reference TRBV7-9 and TRBJ1-2, is DTGVSQNPRHKITKRGQNVTFRCDPISEHNRLYWYRQTLGQGPEFLTYFQNEAQLEKSRLLSDRFSAERPKGSFSTLEIQRTEQGDSAMYLCASSLDGRNHYGYTFGSGTRLTVV.

The chain combines TRBV6-1 with TRBJ2-3; 7 bases line up with TRBD1. The CDR3 is 15 amino acids. The V and J ends lost 5 bases and 6 bases, in that order; junction bases with no gene match: 11. The germline CDR1 and CDR2 sequences are MNHNS and SASEGT. The CDR3 DNA is TGTGCCAGCAGTCCGAGTCGACAGGGCGGCGATACGCAGTATTTT. It codes for CASSPSRQGGDTQYF.

J is TRBJ2-3 and V is TRBV12-3 or TRBV12-4, with unresolved D. CDR3 length: 11 residues. Deletions cut 6 bases from V and 4 bases from J, with 5 bases between. As DNA, the CDR3 is TGTGCCAGCAGCATAGCAGATACGCAGTATTTT. It codes for CASSIADTQYF.

The J gene is TRBJ2-1, the V gene TRBV5-1; D is possibly TRBD1 (5 bases). The CDR3 totals 16 residues. Germline V lookup: CDR1 SGHRS, CDR2 YFSETQ. Trimming took off 0 bases at V and 0 bases at J, with 10 bases between the two ends. CDR3 DNA: TGCGCCAGCAGCTTGGATAGGGGATACTCCTACAATGAGCAGTTCTTC. It translates to CASSLDRGYSYNEQFF. Looking up the rest from reference TRBV5-1 and TRBJ2-1 gives the full variable domain: KAGVTQTPRYLIKTRGQQVTLSCSPISGHRSVSWYQQTPGQGLQFLFEYFSETQRNKGNFPGRFSGRQFSNSRSEMNVSTLELGDSALYLCASSLDRGYSYNEQFFGPGTRLTVL.

This rearrangement joins TRBV2 to TRBJ1-2; 8 nucleotides line up with TRBD1. After removal of 4 bases from V and 7 bases from J, the junction contained 8 bases not matched to a gene. CDR3 size: 14 residues. CDR1 SNHLY and CDR2 FYNNEI come from the germline V gene. CDR3 protein: CASSVQGARFGYTF. The DNA of the CDR3 is TGTGCCAGCAGTGTTCAGGGGGCGCGGTTTGGCTACACCTTC.

The genes are TRBV29-1 and TRBJ2-7; perhaps TRBD1 as D (6 bases). This CDR3 is 12 amino acids long. Germline assignment: CDR1 SQVTM and CDR2 ANQGSEA. Trimming shortened V by 6 bases and J by 0 bases, and 9 bases separated the two germline ends. Written as DNA, the CDR3 is TGCAGCGTATTGACAGGCTCCTACGAGCAGTACTTC. Translating it yields CSVLTGSYEQYF.

The chain recombines TRBV21-1 with TRBJ2-5; TRBD1, as called in the table, went unchecked against the DNA. TRBV21-1 is a documented pseudogene. This CDR3 has 15 amino acids. The CDR3 spells CASSQAGDAEETQYF. The CDR3 region has the DNA TGTGCCAGCAGCCAGGCAGGGGATGCAGAAGAGACCCAGTACTTC.

The chain joins TRBV2 to TRBJ2-7, with TRBD2 identical over 8 bases. Germline V gene data show CDR1 as SNHLY and CDR2 as FYNNEI. There are 15 residues in the CDR3. The trim removed 6 bases at V and 0 bases at J, leaving 7 bases unmatched. The CDR3 sequence is CASRREGGPSYEQYF. The CDR3 DNA is TGTGCCAGCAGACGGGAGGGGGGACCCTCCTACGAGCAGTACTTC.

The CDR3, as DNA: TGTGCCAGCAGCTTCGGCGGGGGGGCGGTAGATACGCAGTATTTT. Its translation: CASSFGGGAVDTQYF. This chain uses TRBV7-2 with TRBJ2-3; 9 nucleotides line up with TRBD2. This CDR3 has 15 amino acids. Losses at the gene ends were 3 bases for V and 5 bases for J; bases not matched to a gene: 6. Germline assignment: CDR1 SGHTA and CDR2 FQGNSA.

The rearrangement joins TRBV20-1 to TRBJ2-7; maybe TRBD2 (6 bases). V was trimmed by 3 bases and J by 1 base, leaving 13 bases between them. CDR1 is DFQATT and CDR2 is SNEGSKA in the germline V gene (reference sequence). CDR3 length equals 14 residues. The CDR3 sequence: CSASRDGGSYEQYF. The CDR3 DNA sequence: TGCAGTGCTAGCCGGGACGGAGGGTCCTACGAGCAGTACTTC.

V usage is TRBV18 and J usage is TRBJ1-2; D call uncertain. Deletions cut 0 bases from V and 3 bases from J, with 11 bases between. The CDR3 loop spans 15 amino acids. The germline V gene has CDR1 KGHSH and CDR2 LQKENI. The CDR3 DNA reads TGTGCCAGCTCACCACCGCCAGCCGTAGACTATGGCTACACCTTC. Translated, it gives CASSPPPAVDYGYTF.

The chain uses TRBV5-6 and TRBJ1-2, with D perhaps TRBD1 (5 bases). The CDR3 is 16 amino acids. Trimming left V 4 bases short and J 3 bases short, with 19 bases between. Germline V lookup: CDR1 SGHDT, CDR2 YYEEEE. Here the CDR3 reads CASSLRDGRFYYGYTF. CDR3 nucleotides: TGTGCCAGCAGCCTCCGGGACGGACGGTTTTACTATGGCTACACCTTC. Filled out from reference TRBV5-6 and TRBJ1-2, the complete variable domain reads DAGVTQSPTHLIKTRGQQVTLRCSPKSGHDTVSWYQQALGQGPQFIFQYYEEEERQRGNFPDRFSGHQFPNYSSELNVNALLLGDSALYLCASSLRDGRFYYGYTFGSGTRLTVV.

This clonotype was observed a few times. This chain connects TRBV15 to TRBJ1-3; the D is unclear. The germline V gene encodes CDR1 LNHNV and CDR2 YYDKDF (reference sequence). Trimming removed 0 bases from V and 9 bases from J, with 15 bases in between. This CDR3 spans 15 amino acids. The CDR3 region has the DNA TGTGCCACCAGCAGAGATGCGGGCGCGGGCGGCACCATATATTTT. Translating it yields CATSRDAGAGGTIYF.

This clonotype was found a few times. The rearrangement uses TRBV20-1 and TRBJ1-2; D is uncertain. CDR3 length: 11 amino acids. CDR1 is DFQATT and CDR2 is SNEGSKA in the germline V gene (reference sequence). V shed 4 bases and J shed 6 bases, with 9 bases lying between them. The CDR3 sequence is CSAKGFHGYTF. CDR3 bases: TGCAGTGCTAAGGGATTTCATGGCTACACCTTC.

The CDR3 loop reads CASSISRLAGASAQYF. DNA for the CDR3: TGTGCCAGCAGTATCAGCCGACTAGCGGGGGCCTCGGCTCAGTACTTC. V and J are TRBV6-1 and TRBJ2-7, with 12 nucleotides matching TRBD2. Germline-derived CDR1 and CDR2 are MNHNS and SASEGT. The V gene end was trimmed by 5 bases and the J gene end by 10 bases; junction bases not matched to a gene: 15. CDR3 length: 16 residues.

This rearrangement joins TRBV7-2 to TRBJ1-6; no definite D call. The V end was cut by 3 bases, the J end by 1 base, with 4 bases between. Germline V gene lookup returns CDR1 SGHTA and CDR2 FQGNSA. The CDR3 loop spans 14 amino acids. The DNA of the CDR3 is TGTGCCAGCAGCTTTCGGTCCTATAATTCACCCCTCCACTTT. Protein sequence: CASSFRSYNSPLHF.

The chain recombines TRBV15 with TRBJ1-5, with 12 bases matching TRBD1. CDR3 size: 15 residues. Trimming removed 5 bases from V and 3 bases from J; junction bases left unmatched: 2. Germline values: CDR1 LNHNV, CDR2 YYDKDF (reference sequence). The CDR3 DNA reads TGTGCCACCAGCGGGGACAGGGGGCACAATCAGCCCCAGCATTTT. It encodes CATSGDRGHNQPQHF. Full variable domain (remainder filled in from reference TRBV15 and TRBJ1-5): DAMVIQNPRYQVTQFGKPVTLSCSQTLNHNVMYWYQQKSSQAPKLLFHYYDKDFNNEADTPDNFQSRRPNTSFCFLDIRSPGLGDTAMYLCATSGDRGHNQPQHFGDGTRLSIL.

The chain recombines TRBV7-8 with TRBJ1-1, with D perhaps TRBD1 (5 bases). The CDR3 is 14 amino acids. Germline V lookup: CDR1 SGHVS, CDR2 FQNEAQ. The V and J ends lost 3 bases and 1 base respectively, with 9 bases between them. The CDR3 sequence: CASSLTAGNTEAFF. The CDR3 DNA sequence: TGTGCCAGCAGCTTGACAGCGGGGAACACTGAAGCTTTCTTT.

The chain links TRBV12-3 or TRBV12-4 to TRBJ1-1; D ambiguous. V was trimmed by 5 bases and J by 1 base, leaving 8 bases between them. The CDR3 spans 13 residues. Here the CDR3 reads CASSPRPNTEAFF. The CDR3 nucleotides read TGTGCCAGCAGTCCCCGGCCGAACACTGAAGCTTTCTTT.

The rearrangement links TRBV6-5 to TRBJ2-1; tentatively, D is TRBD1 or TRBD2 (5 bases each). V was clipped by 2 bases and J by 8 bases, with 10 bases between them. CDR1 is MNHEY, CDR2 SVGAGI, per germline. CDR3 length equals 13 residues. The CDR3 here is CASSYEGSHEQFF. The CDR3, as DNA: TGTGCCAGCAGTTACGAGGGGAGCCATGAGCAGTTCTTC.